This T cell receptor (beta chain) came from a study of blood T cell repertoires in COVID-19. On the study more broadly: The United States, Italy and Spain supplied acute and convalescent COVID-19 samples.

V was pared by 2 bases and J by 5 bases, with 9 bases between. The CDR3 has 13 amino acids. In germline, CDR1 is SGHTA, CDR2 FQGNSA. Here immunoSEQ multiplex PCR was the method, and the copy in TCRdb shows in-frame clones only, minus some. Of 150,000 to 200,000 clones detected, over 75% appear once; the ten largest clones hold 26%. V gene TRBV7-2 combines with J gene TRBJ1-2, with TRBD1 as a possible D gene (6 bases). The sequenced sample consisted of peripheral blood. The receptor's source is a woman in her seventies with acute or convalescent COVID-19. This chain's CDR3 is CASSLPGQYGYTF. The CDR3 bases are TGTGCCAGCAGCTTACCTGGACAGTATGGCTACACCTTC.